The clone carrying this T cell receptor (beta chain) turned up a few times. The V and J ends lost 1 base and 6 bases respectively, with 7 bases between them. Per germline, CDR1 LGHDT and CDR2 YNNKEL (reference sequence). The CDR3 consists of 12 residues. Original processing notes: Reference gene primer amplification gave nucleated cell count estimates. Clones were read by immunoSEQ multiplex PCR, and TCRdb kept only the in-frame ones, dropping some. That table supplies the V and J calls and clone size; D and trimming were determined from the DNA. The data contain roughly 110,000 clones, around 85% of them seen just once; the ten biggest clones take up approximately 13%. The source of the sample is a study of blood T cell repertoires in COVID-19. Study background: Material from acute and convalescent COVID-19 was sourced from the United States, Italy and Spain. T cells, B-cell-depleted T cells, or PBMCs supplied cDNA or gDNA.

What was sequenced was peripheral blood. This chain joins TRBV3-1 (or the pseudogene TRBV3-2) and TRBJ2-7, with TRBD2 as a possible D gene (5 bases). The source of this sequence is a human donor in a cohort sampled during active COVID-19. CDR3 nucleotides: TGTGCCAGCAGCCAAGGAGGGCTCGAGCAGTACTTC. Its protein is CASSQGGLEQYF.